The 29 T cell receptor beta chains presented below share a single source sample, sequenced in a study of Ad26.COV2.S vaccination and SARS-CoV-2 variants. Only in-frame clones appear in the TCRdb table, and some are missing; sequencing was by immunoSEQ multiplex PCR. The repertoire includes about 330,000 clones, 85% to 90% of them detected once, and 5.5% sits in the top ten. The sample's treatment: some 20 received Ad26.COV2.S at low or high dose, single or two shots; 5 received placebo; per-sample allocation not given. Following the first vaccine or placebo injection, samples were taken on day 63. The source material was peripheral blood, sampled in a trial of Ad26.COV2.S vaccine versus placebo. The receptor source for this set is a person between 18 and 59 years old who received the Ad26.COV2.S COVID-19 vaccine or a placebo.

This clone was seen just once. V gene TRBV6-6 combines with J gene TRBJ1-1, with a tentative D call TRBD1 (5 bases). The CDR3 totals 15 residues. The V gene's germline CDR1 is MNHNY and CDR2 SVGAGI (reference sequence). V was clipped by 7 bases and J by 2 bases, with 17 bases between them. The CDR3 DNA reads as TGTGCCAGCATCCCCTTCACGGGGGGTAACACTGAAGCTTTCTTT. As protein: CASIPFTGGNTEAFF.

CDR3 bases: TGTGCCAGCAGCTGGCGGGGTTTCCAAGAGACCCAGTACTTC. Translating it yields CASSWRGFQETQYF. J is TRBJ2-5 and V is TRBV28, with TRBD2 as a possible D gene (6 bases). Trimming took 6 bases from V and 1 from J, leaving 12 bases between them. The CDR3 has 14 residues. CDR1 MDHEN and CDR2 SYDVKM come from the germline V gene.

This rearrangement joins TRBV28 to TRBJ1-2, with TRBD1 identical over 11 bases. There are 13 residues in the CDR3. The V gene's germline CDR1 is MDHEN and CDR2 SYDVKM. V gave up 4 bases and J gave up 7 bases; unmatched junction bases: 2. The CDR3 reads CASSSGQGGGYTF. The CDR3 DNA is TGTGCCAGCAGTTCGGGACAGGGGGGTGGCTACACCTTC.

This clone was counted once. The chain couples TRBV3-1 (or the pseudogene TRBV3-2) to TRBJ1-1; D gene ambiguous. Between the trimmed V and J ends, which lost 0 bases and 4 bases, there was a span of 12 bases. CDR1 is LGHDT and CDR2 is YNNKEL in the germline V gene (reference sequence). There are 15 residues in the CDR3. CDR3 amino acids: CASSQDGAMGTEAFF. CDR3 nucleotide sequence: TGTGCCAGCAGCCAAGACGGTGCAATGGGCACTGAAGCTTTCTTT.

This clone has only a few counts. The chain combines TRBV15 with TRBJ2-5, with D possibly being TRBD2 (6 bases). From germline, CDR1 is LNHNV and CDR2 YYDKDF (reference sequence). Trimming stripped 4 bases from V and 7 bases from J, with 16 bases between. The CDR3 covers 14 residues. The CDR3 is CATSTRESAATQYF. The CDR3 nucleotides are TGTGCCACCAGCACTCGGGAGTCAGCAGCGACCCAGTACTTC.

The chain is built from TRBV7-3 and TRBJ2-1; TRBD2 aligns across 9 bases. CDR3 length: 19 amino acids. V was pared by 1 base and J by 3 bases, with 13 bases of the junction left unmatched. Germline V CDR1 and CDR2: SGHTA, FQGTGA. CDR3: CASSLMGVSGSSRYNEQFF. The CDR3 nucleotides are TGTGCCAGCAGCTTAATGGGGGTTAGCGGGAGCTCTCGCTACAATGAGCAGTTCTTC.

This chain joins TRBV7-9 and TRBJ2-1, with D perhaps matching TRBD1 or TRBD2 (5 bases each). CDR3 length: 17 residues. Germline V gene data show CDR1 as SEHNR and CDR2 as FQNEAQ (reference sequence). V dropped 2 bases and J dropped 7 bases, with 21 bases sitting between them. CDR3 DNA: TGTGCCAGCAGCTTACGGAGCATAAGGGACGTAAGAAATGAGCAGTTCTTC. Amino acid sequence: CASSLRSIRDVRNEQFF.

This chain connects TRBV27 to TRBJ1-1; 7 bases fit TRBD1. The CDR3 extends over 14 amino acids. The V and J ends lost 11 bases and 2 bases, in that order; junction bases with no gene match: 11. Per germline, CDR1 MNHEY and CDR2 SMNVEV (reference sequence). DNA for the CDR3: TGTGCCTCTACCGACAGGGCCCTCAACACTGAAGCTTTCTTT. Amino acid sequence: CASTDRALNTEAFF.

In this sample, this clone turned up once. V and J are TRBV6-6 and TRBJ2-5; TRBD1 matches 9 bases. From germline, CDR1 is MNHNY and CDR2 SVGAGI (reference sequence). The CDR3 consists of 15 residues. V trimming: 2 bases; J trimming: 7 bases; junction bases outside the gene matches: 8. CDR3 residues: CASSYLGQGRGTQYF. Written as DNA, the CDR3 is TGTGCCAGCAGTTACCTGGGACAGGGACGAGGGACCCAGTACTTC.

The chain recombines TRBV5-1 with TRBJ2-7; maybe TRBD1 (5 bases). CDR3 length: 16 amino acids. CDR1 and CDR2 (germline): SGHRS, YFSETQ. V dropped 4 bases and J dropped 3 bases, with 20 bases sitting between them. CDR3 nucleotides: TGCGCCAGCAGCACGCTTTCAAATATTCAGGGCTACGAGCAGTACTTC. This encodes CASSTLSNIQGYEQYF.

The chain employs TRBV9 and TRBJ2-2; 10 nucleotides align to TRBD2. Germline CDR1 reads SGDLS; CDR2 reads YYNGEE. V shed 0 bases, J shed 7 bases, and the junction held 6 bases outside the gene matches. The CDR3 sequence is 16 residues long. Here the CDR3 reads CASSVGAGGPLGELFF. DNA of the CDR3: TGTGCCAGCAGCGTAGGAGCGGGGGGGCCCCTCGGGGAGCTGTTTTTT.

This chain joins TRBV18 and TRBJ2-1; TRBD1 might be the D (6 bases). The V gene lost 1 base and the J gene lost 8 bases, with 6 bases spanning the gap. Looked up from germline, CDR1 is KGHSH and CDR2 is LQKENI. CDR3 length: 12 amino acids. CDR3 protein: CASSPQGDEQFF. In nucleotides, the CDR3 is TGTGCCAGCTCACCACAGGGGGATGAGCAGTTCTTC. Filled out from reference TRBV18 and TRBJ2-1, the complete variable domain reads NAGVMQNPRHLVRRRGQEARLRCSPMKGHSHVYWYRQLPEEGLKFMVYLQKENIIDESGMPKERFSAEFPKEGPSILRIQQVVRGDSAAYFCASSPQGDEQFFGPGTRLTVL.

The chain is built from TRBV28 and TRBJ2-1, with D unclear. The CDR3 runs 16 residues. Germline CDR1 is MDHEN and CDR2 is SYDVKM. The V end lost 5 bases, the J end lost 7 bases, and 21 bases lay between the germline ends. The CDR3 bases are TGTGCCAGCAGTATATTCGTGGGTTCAGGACGGAATGAGCAGTTCTTC. Residues: CASSIFVGSGRNEQFF.

This clone was detected once. The chain uses TRBV5-4 and TRBJ2-1, with D uncertain. The germline CDR1 and CDR2 sequences are SGHNT and YYREEE (reference sequence). CDR3 length: 15 amino acids. Trimming took off 0 bases at V and 2 bases at J, with 9 bases between the two ends. CDR3 region: CASSLEADAYNEQFF. CDR3 sequence (DNA): TGTGCCAGCAGCTTGGAGGCGGACGCCTACAATGAGCAGTTCTTC.

This sequence joins TRBV4-1 and TRBJ2-7; 7 bases fit TRBD1. CDR1 and CDR2 (germline): MGHRA, YSYEKL. This CDR3 is built from 16 residues. The V and J ends lost 0 bases and 2 bases, in that order; junction bases with no gene match: 7. CDR3 sequence: CASSQDLTTGTYEQYF. CDR3 in DNA: TGCGCCAGCAGCCAAGATTTGACGACAGGGACCTACGAGCAGTACTTC.

This chain connects TRBV6-2 or TRBV6-3 to TRBJ2-7; a weak D match, TRBD2 (6 bases). The CDR3 totals 11 residues. Germline V gene data show CDR1 as MNHEY and CDR2 as SVGEGT. Deletions cut 6 bases from V and 6 bases from J, with 9 bases between. This chain's CDR3 is CASSPGGEQYV. The CDR3 DNA is TGTGCCAGCAGCCCCGGGGGCGAGCAGTACGTC.

CDR3 protein: CSVSDRNTEAFF. The CDR3 coding sequence is TGCAGCGTCTCGGACAGAAACACTGAAGCTTTCTTT. The chain links TRBV29-1 to TRBJ1-1; D may be TRBD1 (6 bases). The V end was cut by 6 bases, the J end by 2 bases, with 10 bases between. The CDR3 consists of 12 residues. Germline V CDR1 and CDR2: SQVTM, ANQGSEA.

The V call is TRBV3-1 (or the pseudogene TRBV3-2), the J call TRBJ2-1, with D perhaps being TRBD1 or TRBD2 (5 bases each). This CDR3 has 16 amino acids. Trimming took off 4 bases at V and 0 bases at J, with 13 bases between the two ends. Germline loops: CDR1 LGHDT, CDR2 YNNKEL (reference sequence). For the CDR3, the DNA is TGTGCCAGCAGCCCCGAGGGGTCTAGCTCCTACAATGAGCAGTTCTTC. This sequence encodes CASSPEGSSSYNEQFF.

The chain combines TRBV6-5 with TRBJ1-1; possible D gene TRBD1, 6 bases. Trimming left V 6 bases short and J 7 bases short, with 15 bases between. Germline V gives CDR1 MNHEY, CDR2 SVGAGI. The CDR3 spans 13 residues. CDR3: CASSRRQEFEAFF. The CDR3 nucleotides read TGTGCCAGCAGCAGAAGACAGGAATTTGAAGCTTTCTTT.

This rearrangement joins TRBV9 to TRBJ1-2, with TRBD1 matching over 9 bases. Germline CDR1 is SGDLS and CDR2 is YYNGEE. The J segment lost 4 bases and the V segment lost 3 bases, leaving 16 bases of the junction unmatched. The CDR3 contains 18 residues. In DNA, the CDR3 is TGTGCCAGCAGCGCGATGTCCGGGACAGGGAGAGCCCTCTATGGCTACACCTTC. Encoded protein: CASSAMSGTGRALYGYTF.

CDR3 protein: CASSIQGRNYGYTF. The CDR3 DNA follows: TGTGCCAGCAGCATTCAGGGTAGGAACTATGGCTACACCTTC. The chain carries TRBV5-6 and TRBJ1-2, with TRBD1 as a possible D gene (5 bases). V was shortened by 4 bases and J by 2 bases, with 12 bases between the two germline ends. The germline gives CDR1 SGHDT, CDR2 YYEEEE. The CDR3 is made up of 14 amino acids.

The chain recombines TRBV7-9 with TRBJ2-2, with unresolved D. This CDR3 has 15 amino acids. V was trimmed by 1 base and J by 0 bases, leaving 6 bases between them. Germline V gene lookup returns CDR1 SEHNR and CDR2 FQNEAQ (reference sequence). The CDR3 sequence: CASSLVTTNTGELFF. As DNA, the CDR3 is TGTGCCAGCAGCTTAGTCACTACGAACACCGGGGAGCTGTTTTTT.

The genes are TRBV5-6 and TRBJ2-7, with no clear D. V was clipped by 1 base and J by 0 bases, with 8 bases between them. Germline V gives CDR1 SGHDT, CDR2 YYEEEE. This CDR3 is built from 14 residues. The CDR3 DNA reads as TGTGCCAGCAGCTTGATGGCGAGCTCCTACGAGCAGTACGTC. This codes for CASSLMASSYEQYV.

This chain uses TRBV7-2 with TRBJ2-5, with TRBD2 as a possible D gene (6 bases). CDR1 is SGHTA and CDR2 is FQGNSA in the germline V gene. The CDR3 loop spans 11 amino acids. The V gene lost 7 bases and the J gene lost 9 bases, with 12 bases spanning the gap. DNA for the CDR3: TGTGCCAGCAATCTTGGAGGGCCCCAGTACTTC. This encodes CASNLGGPQYF.

Remarks on this clone: An end of the junction does not agree with germline; a read error may underlie this. The J gene is TRBJ1-1, the V gene TRBV9; D gene unclear. The CDR3 has 12 amino acids. Germline CDR1 and CDR2: SGDLS and YYNGEE. CDR3 bases: TGTGCCAGCAGCGCCCAGAACAGTGAAGCTTTCTTT. This gives the protein CASSAQNSEAFF. Drawing the rest from reference TRBV9 and TRBJ1-1, the complete variable domain is DSGVTQTPKHLITATGQRVTLRCSPRSGDLSVYWYQQSLDQGLQFLIQYYNGEERAKGNILERFSAQQFPDLHSELNLSSLELGDSALYFCASSAQNSEAFFGQGTRLTVV.

The chain recombines TRBV30 with TRBJ1-4, with D possibly being TRBD1 (5 bases). The CDR3 contains 16 residues. Germline values: CDR1 GTSNPN, CDR2 SVGIG (reference sequence). Trimming pared 0 bases from V and 0 bases from J, leaving 11 bases between. Written as DNA, the CDR3 is TGTGCCTGGAGTGTAGGGGTGGGGTCAACTAATGAAAAACTGTTTTTT. This gives the protein CAWSVGVGSTNEKLFF. The full variable domain, completed using reference TRBV30 and TRBJ1-4, is SQTIHQWPATLVQPVGSPLSLECTVEGTSNPNLYWYRQAAGRGLQLLFYSVGIGQISSEVPQNLSASRPQDRQFILSSKKLLLSDSGFYLCAWSVGVGSTNEKLFFGSGTQLSVL.

The rearrangement links TRBV5-6 to TRBJ1-2; D is unresolved. This CDR3 has 14 amino acids. V dropped 1 base and J dropped 6 bases, with 13 bases sitting between them. The germline gives CDR1 SGHDT, CDR2 YYEEEE. CDR3 residues: CASSLNGRENGYTF. DNA for the CDR3: TGTGCCAGCAGCTTGAACGGTAGGGAGAATGGCTACACCTTC. The complete variable domain, with remaining parts taken from reference TRBV5-6 and TRBJ1-2, reads DAGVTQSPTHLIKTRGQQVTLRCSPKSGHDTVSWYQQALGQGPQFIFQYYEEEERQRGNFPDRFSGHQFPNYSSELNVNALLLGDSALYLCASSLNGRENGYTFGSGTRLTVV.

The chain is built from TRBV11-2 and TRBJ2-4; 11 bases align to TRBD2. The V gene end was trimmed by 3 bases and the J gene end by 2 bases; junction bases not matched to a gene: 6. This CDR3 is 17 amino acids long. CDR1 is SGHAT, CDR2 FQNNGV, per germline. CDR3 protein: CASSLPGLADSKNIQYF. The CDR3 DNA reads as TGTGCCAGCAGCTTGCCGGGACTAGCGGACTCCAAAAACATTCAGTACTTC. Combining the CDR3 with reference TRBV11-2 and TRBJ2-4 gives the whole variable domain EAGVAQSPRYKIIEKRQSVAFWCNPISGHATLYWYQQILGQGPKLLIQFQNNGVVDDSQLPKDRFSAERLKGVDSTLKIQPAKLEDSAVYLCASSLPGLADSKNIQYFGAGTRLSVL.

This chain links TRBV7-2 with TRBJ1-5; weak D call: TRBD1 (6 bases). The V and J ends lost 5 bases and 5 bases respectively, with 13 bases between them. The CDR3 is 14 residues long. Germline lookup yields CDR1 SGHTA and CDR2 FQGNSA. CDR3 coding DNA: TGTGCCAGCAGCACCCTGACAGGATATCAGCCCCAGCATTTT. Protein product: CASSTLTGYQPQHF.